The source of this T cell receptor (beta chain) is a study of blood T cell repertoires in COVID-19. V was pared by 2 bases and J by 3 bases, with 17 bases between. CDR1 MNHNS and CDR2 SASEGT come from the germline V gene. The CDR3 runs 17 residues. Recruited during active infection, patients (from Seattle) were subsequently followed longitudinally. Sequencing was performed with immunoSEQ multiplex PCR; in TCRdb, only in-frame clones are kept and a portion is missing. The profile covers more than 300,000 clones, with just under 90% appearing a single time and approximately 2% taken by the ten largest.

V and J are TRBV6-1 and TRBJ1-3; D is perhaps TRBD1 (5 bases). Sequencing was done on a sample of peripheral blood. The clonotype was recovered from a woman aged 25 to 39 with COVID-19, enrolled during active disease. In nucleotides, the CDR3 is TGTGCCAGCAGTGAAAACCTAGTGGGGCTAGTTGGAAACACCATATATTTT. Its translation: CASSENLVGLVGNTIYF.